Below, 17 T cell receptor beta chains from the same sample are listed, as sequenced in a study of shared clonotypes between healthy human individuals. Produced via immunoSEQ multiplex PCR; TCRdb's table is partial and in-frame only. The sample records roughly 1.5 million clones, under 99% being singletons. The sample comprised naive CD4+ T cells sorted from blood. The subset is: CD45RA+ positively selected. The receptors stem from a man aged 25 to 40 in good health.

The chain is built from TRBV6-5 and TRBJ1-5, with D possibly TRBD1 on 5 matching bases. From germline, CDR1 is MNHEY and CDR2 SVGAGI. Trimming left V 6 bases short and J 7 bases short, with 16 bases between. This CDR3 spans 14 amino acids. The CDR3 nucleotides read TGTGCCAGCAGCCGTAGAACAGGAGAGCAGCCCCAGCATTTT. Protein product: CASSRRTGEQPQHF.

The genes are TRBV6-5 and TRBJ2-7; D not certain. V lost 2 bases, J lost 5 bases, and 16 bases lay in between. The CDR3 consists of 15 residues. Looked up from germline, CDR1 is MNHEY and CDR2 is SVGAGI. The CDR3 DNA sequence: TGTGCCAGCAGTTACAATGGCCTAAGGGCCCACGAGCAGTACTTC. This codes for CASSYNGLRAHEQYF.

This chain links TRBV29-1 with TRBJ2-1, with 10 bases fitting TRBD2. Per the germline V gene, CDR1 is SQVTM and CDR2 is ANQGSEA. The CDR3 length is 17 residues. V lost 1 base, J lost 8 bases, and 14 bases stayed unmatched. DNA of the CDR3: TGCAGCGTTGAAGGGGAATCTAGCGGGAGTCATTTAGATGAGCAGTTCTTC. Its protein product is CSVEGESSGSHLDEQFF.

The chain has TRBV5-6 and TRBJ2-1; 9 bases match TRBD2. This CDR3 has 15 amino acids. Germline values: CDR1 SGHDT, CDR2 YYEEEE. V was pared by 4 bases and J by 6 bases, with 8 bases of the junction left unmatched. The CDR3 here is CASSLREGIRNEQFF. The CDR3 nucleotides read TGTGCCAGCAGCCTGCGGGAGGGGATTCGCAATGAGCAGTTCTTC.

CDR3 nucleotides: TGTGCCAGCAGCGGGGACATTCAGTACTTC. Protein: CASSGDIQYF. The chain is built from TRBV5-5 and TRBJ2-4; D is unresolved. Trimming shortened V by 4 bases and J by 8 bases, and 4 bases separated the two germline ends. Germline V gene data show CDR1 as SGHKS and CDR2 as YYEKEE (reference sequence). The CDR3 has 10 amino acids. The complete variable domain, with remaining parts taken from reference TRBV5-5 and TRBJ2-4, reads DAGVTQSPTHLIKTRGQQVTLRCSPISGHKSVSWYQQVLGQGPQFIFQYYEKEERGRGNFPDRFSARQFPNYSSELNVNALLLGDSALYLCASSGDIQYFGAGTRLSVL.

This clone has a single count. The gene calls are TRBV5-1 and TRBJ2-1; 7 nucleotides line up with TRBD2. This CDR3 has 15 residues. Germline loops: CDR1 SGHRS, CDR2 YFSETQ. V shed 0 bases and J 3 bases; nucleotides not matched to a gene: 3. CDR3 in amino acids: CASSLEASGYNEQFF. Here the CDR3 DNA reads TGCGCCAGCAGCTTGGAGGCTAGCGGCTACAATGAGCAGTTCTTC.

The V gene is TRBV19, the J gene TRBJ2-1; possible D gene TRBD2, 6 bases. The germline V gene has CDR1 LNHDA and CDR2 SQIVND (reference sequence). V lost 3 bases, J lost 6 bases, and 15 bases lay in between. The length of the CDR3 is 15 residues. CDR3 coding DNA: TGTGCCAGTAGTATCAGGAGGGTGATAGGCAATGAGCAGTTCTTC. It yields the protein CASSIRRVIGNEQFF.

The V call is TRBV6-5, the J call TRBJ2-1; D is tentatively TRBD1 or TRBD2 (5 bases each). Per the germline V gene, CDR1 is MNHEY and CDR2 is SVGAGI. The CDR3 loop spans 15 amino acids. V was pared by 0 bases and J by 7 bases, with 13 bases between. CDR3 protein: CASSYSSGPWNEQFF. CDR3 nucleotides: TGTGCCAGCAGTTACTCGTCGGGGCCATGGAATGAGCAGTTCTTC.

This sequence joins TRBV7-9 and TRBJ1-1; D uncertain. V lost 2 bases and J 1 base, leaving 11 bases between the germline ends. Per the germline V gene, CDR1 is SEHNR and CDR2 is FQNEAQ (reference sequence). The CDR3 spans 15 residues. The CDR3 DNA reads TGTGCCAGCAGCTTACTGTCACAGAGGAACACTGAAGCTTTCTTT. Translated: CASSLLSQRNTEAFF.

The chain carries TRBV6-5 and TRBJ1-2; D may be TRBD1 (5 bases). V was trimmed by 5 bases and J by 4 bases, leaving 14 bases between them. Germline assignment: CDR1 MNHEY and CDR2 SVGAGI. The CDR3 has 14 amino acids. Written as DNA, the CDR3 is TGTGCCAGCAGTCTCGGGACCGCATTCTATGGCTACACCTTC. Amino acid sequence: CASSLGTAFYGYTF.

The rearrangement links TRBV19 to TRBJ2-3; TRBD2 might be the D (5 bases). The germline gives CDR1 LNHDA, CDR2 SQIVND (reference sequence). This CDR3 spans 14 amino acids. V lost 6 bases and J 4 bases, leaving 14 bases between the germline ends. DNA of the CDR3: TGTGCCAGTAGAGAGGGAGCGGCGGCAGATACGCAGTATTTT. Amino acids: CASREGAAADTQYF.

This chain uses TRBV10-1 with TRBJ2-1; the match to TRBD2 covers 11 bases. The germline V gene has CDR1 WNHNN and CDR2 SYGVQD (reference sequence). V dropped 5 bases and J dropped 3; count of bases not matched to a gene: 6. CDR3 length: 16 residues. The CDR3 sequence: CASSHASGRSYNEQFF. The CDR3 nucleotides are TGCGCCAGCAGTCATGCTAGCGGGAGGAGCTACAATGAGCAGTTCTTC.

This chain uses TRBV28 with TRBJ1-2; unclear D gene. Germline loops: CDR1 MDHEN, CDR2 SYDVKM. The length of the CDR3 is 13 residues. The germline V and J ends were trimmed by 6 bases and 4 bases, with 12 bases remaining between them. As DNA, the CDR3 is TGTGCCAGCAGGGAGGGTAGTCGCTATGGCTACACCTTC. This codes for CASREGSRYGYTF.

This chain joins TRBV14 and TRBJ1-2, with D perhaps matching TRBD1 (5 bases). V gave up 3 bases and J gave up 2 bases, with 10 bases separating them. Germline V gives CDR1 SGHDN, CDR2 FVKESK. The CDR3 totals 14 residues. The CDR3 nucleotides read TGTGCCAGCAGCCACGGGACGGTAAACTATGGCTACACCTTC. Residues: CASSHGTVNYGYTF.

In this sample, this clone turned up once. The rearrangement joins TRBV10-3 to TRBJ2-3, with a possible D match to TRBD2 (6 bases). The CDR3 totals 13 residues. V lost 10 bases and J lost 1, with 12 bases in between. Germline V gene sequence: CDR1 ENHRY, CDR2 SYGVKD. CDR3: CATRERGTDTQYF. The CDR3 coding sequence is TGTGCCACTAGGGAGCGGGGCACAGATACGCAGTATTTT.

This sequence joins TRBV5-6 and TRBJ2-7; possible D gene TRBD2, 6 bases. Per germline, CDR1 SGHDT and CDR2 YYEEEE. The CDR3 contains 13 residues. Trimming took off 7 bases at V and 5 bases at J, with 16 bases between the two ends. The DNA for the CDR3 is TGTGCCAGCCATATCCAGCGGGCCCACGAGCAGTACTTC. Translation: CASHIQRAHEQYF.

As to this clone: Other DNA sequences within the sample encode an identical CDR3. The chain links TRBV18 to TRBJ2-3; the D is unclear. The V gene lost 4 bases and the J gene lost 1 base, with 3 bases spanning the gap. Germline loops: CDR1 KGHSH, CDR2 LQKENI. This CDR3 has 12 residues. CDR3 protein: CASSLRTDTQYF. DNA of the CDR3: TGTGCCAGCTCACTACGCACAGATACGCAGTATTTT.